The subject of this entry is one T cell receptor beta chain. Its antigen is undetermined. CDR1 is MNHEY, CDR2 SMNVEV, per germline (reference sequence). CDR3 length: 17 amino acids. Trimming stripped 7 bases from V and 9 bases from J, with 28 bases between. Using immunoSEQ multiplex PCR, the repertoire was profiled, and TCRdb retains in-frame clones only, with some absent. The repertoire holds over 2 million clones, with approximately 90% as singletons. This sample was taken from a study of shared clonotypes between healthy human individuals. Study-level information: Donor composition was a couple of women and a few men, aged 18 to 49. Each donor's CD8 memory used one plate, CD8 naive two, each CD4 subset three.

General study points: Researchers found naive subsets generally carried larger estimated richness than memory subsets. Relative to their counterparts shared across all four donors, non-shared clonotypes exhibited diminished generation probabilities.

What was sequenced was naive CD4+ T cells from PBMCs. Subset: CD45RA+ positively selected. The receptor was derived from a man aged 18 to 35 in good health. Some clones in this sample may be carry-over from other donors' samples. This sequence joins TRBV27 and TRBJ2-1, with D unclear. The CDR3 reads CASNPWGRTPGVREQFF. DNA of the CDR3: TGTGCCAGCAACCCATGGGGTAGGACGCCCGGAGTGCGTGAGCAGTTCTTC.